The source of this T cell receptor (beta chain) is a study of cytomegalovirus exposure and HLA in healthy donors. CDR3 length: 13 amino acids. Germline-derived CDR1 and CDR2 are SQVTM and ANQGSEA. V was pared by 6 bases and J by 1 base, with 10 bases between. PCR primers comprised 60 Vbeta and 13 Jbeta primers. The authors' processing: There were around 80 million unique TCR beta chains by a later count, and about 12 million of them were shared. Data came from immunoSEQ multiplex PCR; TCRdb stores just in-frame clones and leaves some out. V and J calls and clone size are copied from that table; D and trimming were computed from the DNA. Of some 220,000 clones listed, 70% to 90% are singletons. Sampled while nominally healthy, donors likely had unrecorded immune exposures.

The sequence derives from a girl aged 2-10 years in good health and CMV-seronegative. The gene calls are TRBV29-1 and TRBJ1-5; D not certain. The sequenced sample consisted of PBMCs. CDR3 sequence reads: CSVGTESNQPQHF. Here the CDR3 DNA reads TGCAGCGTCGGAACAGAGAGCAATCAGCCCCAGCATTTT.